This TCR beta chain was recorded in a study of regulatory T cells in long-lasting Graves disease. This clonotype was seen at least ten times. Unmatched junction bases numbered 9, after V lost 10 bases and J lost 5 bases. The germline V gene encodes CDR1 SNHLY and CDR2 FYNNEI. CDR3 size: 13 residues. Stated time point: newly diagnosed GD, antithyroid drugs for less than 3 months. The TCR library was made from RNA extracted from PBMCs. Researchers made TCR beta libraries by using iRepertoire HTBI primers and running Arm-PCR on CDR3 regions. TCRdb analysed the multiplex PCR reads with MiXCR anew, one entry per CDR3 protein. The sample yields fewer than 650,000 distinct CDR3 sequences, roughly 16% seen once. The sample also formed part of further work on T cells in Graves' hyperthyroidism and ophthalmopathy.

The source of this sequence is a woman aged 25-40 years with Graves disease. V and J are TRBV2 and TRBJ1-1, with TRBD1 matching over 8 bases. The starting material was peripheral blood mononuclear cells (PBMCs), obtained at new diagnosis, from a patient treated with antithyroid drugs. CDR3 coding DNA: TGTGCCACCACCGGACAGGGAGGAACTGAAGCTTTCTTT. Protein sequence: CATTGQGGTEAFF.